This T cell receptor beta chain was sequenced during a study of cytomegalovirus exposure and HLA in healthy donors. There are a few counts of this clone. The antigen remains undetermined. General study points: In a later analysis, a missense DCLRE1C variant was linked to TCR beta V- and J-gene trimming. Rarity marked most TCR sequences, yet some public TCRs occurred in many donors. The study recorded 164 TCR beta chains that were cytomegalovirus-associated. Certain indistinguishable V segments, among them TRBV6-2 and TRBV6-3, were excluded.

PCR amplification relied on 60 Vbeta primers (plus 13 Jbeta primers). Sequencing was performed with immunoSEQ multiplex PCR; in TCRdb, only in-frame clones are kept and a portion is missing. The table has approximately 90,000 clones, more than 70% seen once. The CDR3 is made up of 16 amino acids. V lost 5 bases, J lost 4 bases, and 4 bases stayed unmatched. Germline CDR1 MNHNY, CDR2 SVGAGI (reference sequence). The sequence was collected from a man in his forties in good health and CMV-seronegative. This sequence joins TRBV6-6 and TRBJ2-5, with 16 bases identical to TRBD2. Sequenced: PBMCs. The CDR3 protein is CASSKGLAGGGETQYF. As DNA, the CDR3 is TGTGCCAGCAGTAAGGGACTAGCGGGAGGGGGAGAGACCCAGTACTTC.